This T cell receptor beta chain was obtained from a study of shared clonotypes between healthy human individuals. In the study overall: CD4 naive cells filled three plates per donor, CD4 memory three, CD8 naive two and CD8 memory one. General study findings and limits: Memory subsets had estimated richness that was generally smaller than that of naive subsets.

Replicate PCRs for sorted subsets used 200 ng DNA; this equaled about 30,000 T cell genomes. Only in-frame clones appear in the TCRdb table, and some are missing; sequencing was by immunoSEQ multiplex PCR. The repertoire holds around 700,000 clones, with around four fifths as singletons. This clone is a singleton in its sample. Its antigen is currently unknown. There were no recent acute infections or vaccinations among the donors, who were healthy HIV-negative adults. Sequenced sample: memory CD4+ T cells sorted from blood. As for subset: CD45RA-negative fraction. The receptor's source is a woman aged 25 to 39 in good health.

CDR3 loop: CASRTGGLTDTQYF. In nucleotides, the CDR3 is TGTGCCAGCAGGACAGGGGGGCTCACAGATACGCAGTATTTT. The V gene is TRBV25-1, the J gene TRBJ2-3, with 9 bases lining up with TRBD1. CDR1 MGHDK and CDR2 SYGVNS come from the germline V gene. Trimming took 6 bases from V and 2 from J; bases not matched to a gene: 3. This CDR3 is 14 amino acids long.